The 12 T cell receptor beta chains below come from one sample, sequenced in a study of cytotoxic CD8 clonotypes in ibrutinib-treated CLL. Produced via immunoSEQ multiplex PCR; TCRdb's table is partial and in-frame only. The data contain approximately 45,000 clones, over 50% of them singletons. The sequenced sample was PBMCs, obtained after 24 months of ibrutinib treatment. Every receptor here comes from a human donor with chronic lymphocytic leukemia.

The chain uses TRBV7-8 and TRBJ1-2, with D unresolved. V shed 0 bases and J shed 4 bases, with 9 bases lying between them. CDR1 and CDR2 from the germline V gene are SGHVS and FQNEAQ. This CDR3 comprises 14 residues. CDR3 loop: CASSLAGLGYGYTF. The CDR3 bases are TGTGCCAGCAGCTTAGCAGGGCTGGGCTATGGCTACACCTTC.

The chain uses TRBV19 and TRBJ2-7; 9 positions match TRBD1. V was clipped by 7 bases and J by 3 bases; unmatched bases: 7. The germline gives CDR1 LNHDA, CDR2 SQIVND (reference sequence). This CDR3 comprises 14 residues. CDR3 DNA: TGTGCCAGTAACCTGGGACAGGGAGACTACGAGCAGTACTTC. Protein: CASNLGQGDYEQYF.

The chain carries TRBV29-1 and TRBJ1-5; TRBD1 is a possible D gene (6 bases). The CDR3 length is 16 residues. CDR1 is SQVTM and CDR2 is ANQGSEA in the germline V gene. Trimming shortened V by 0 bases and J by 4 bases, and 16 bases separated the two germline ends. This CDR3 is CSVEDRSQGSNQPQHF. The CDR3 DNA sequence: TGCAGCGTTGAAGATCGCTCCCAGGGGAGTAATCAGCCCCAGCATTTT.

This clone was seen only a few times. The J gene is TRBJ1-1, the V gene TRBV18; 11 positions match TRBD1. CDR3 length equals 16 residues. Trimming cost V 0 bases and J 4 bases; bases outside gene matches: 4. Germline CDR1 KGHSH, CDR2 LQKENI. The CDR3 spells CASSPPDRGLGTEAFF. DNA for the CDR3: TGTGCCAGCTCACCACCGGACAGGGGGCTTGGCACTGAAGCTTTCTTT.

The rearrangement links TRBV5-1 to TRBJ2-7; 9 bases line up with TRBD1. The V and J ends lost 0 bases and 3 bases, in that order; junction bases with no gene match: 7. The CDR3 is 16 amino acids. In germline, CDR1 is SGHRS, CDR2 YFSETQ. Here the CDR3 DNA reads TGCGCCAGCAGCTTGGGTTCCGGGACAGGGAACTACGAGCAGTACTTC. Protein product: CASSLGSGTGNYEQYF.

This chain uses TRBV7-8 with TRBJ2-7; D possibly corresponds to TRBD1 (6 bases). The CDR3 spans 14 residues. Germline-derived CDR1 and CDR2 are SGHVS and FQNEAQ. Deletions cut 3 bases from V and 3 bases from J, with 12 bases between. Here the CDR3 reads CASSLSSGHYEQYF. CDR3 nucleotide sequence: TGTGCCAGCAGCTTGAGTTCGGGACACTACGAGCAGTACTTC.

The V call is TRBV28, the J call TRBJ1-2; TRBD1 agrees at 9 bases. Germline CDR1 reads MDHEN; CDR2 reads SYDVKM. The V segment lost 5 bases and the J segment 6 bases; nucleotides outside the gene matches: 13. The CDR3 extends over 16 amino acids. CDR3 sequence: CASSPFWTGEGNGYTF. In nucleotides, the CDR3 is TGTGCCAGCAGTCCCTTTTGGACAGGGGAAGGGAATGGCTACACCTTC.

The rearrangement uses TRBV4-2 and TRBJ1-1; possibly TRBD1 for D (5 bases). CDR1 is LGHNA, CDR2 YNFKEQ, per germline. V lost 4 bases to trimming and J lost 1 base, with 13 bases between them. This CDR3 comprises 15 residues. Here the CDR3 reads CASSRMTATNTEAFF. CDR3 DNA sequence: TGTGCCAGCAGCCGGATGACAGCCACGAACACTGAAGCTTTCTTT.

The chain employs TRBV9 and TRBJ2-1; D perhaps matches TRBD2 (5 bases). V shed 2 bases and J shed 2 bases, with 11 bases lying between them. The germline V gene has CDR1 SGDLS and CDR2 YYNGEE. The CDR3 spans 15 residues. CDR3 sequence reads: CASSVRVEPYNEQFF. In nucleotides, the CDR3 is TGTGCCAGCAGCGTGCGGGTCGAACCCTACAATGAGCAGTTCTTC.

The gene calls are TRBV15 and TRBJ2-7, with 8 bases identical to TRBD1. V shed 0 bases and J 0 bases; nucleotides not matched to a gene: 7. The CDR3 is made up of 17 amino acids. Looked up from germline, CDR1 is LNHNV and CDR2 is YYDKDF (reference sequence). The CDR3 region is CATSRDRATGDSYEQYF. CDR3 in DNA: TGTGCCACCAGCAGAGACCGCGCGACAGGGGACTCCTACGAGCAGTACTTC.

Concerning this clone itself: The germline gene is not matched at one end of the junction; a read error may be the cause. The same CDR3 also results from other DNA sequences found in this sample. This rearrangement joins TRBV10-3 to TRBJ2-7; the D is unclear. The CDR3 has 10 amino acids. The V gene's germline CDR1 is ENHRY and CDR2 SYGVKD. The CDR3 bases are TGCGCCAGCAGACACTACGAGCAGTACTTC. Translating gives CASRHYEQYF.

The chain has TRBV7-8 and TRBJ2-1, with a weak D call TRBD1 (5 bases). V lost 3 bases and J 7 bases, leaving 10 bases between the germline ends. The V gene's germline CDR1 is SGHVS and CDR2 FQNEAQ. CDR3 length: 13 residues. CDR3 DNA sequence: TGTGCCAGCAGCTTTCGACAGACAAATGAGCAGTTCTTC. It translates to CASSFRQTNEQFF.